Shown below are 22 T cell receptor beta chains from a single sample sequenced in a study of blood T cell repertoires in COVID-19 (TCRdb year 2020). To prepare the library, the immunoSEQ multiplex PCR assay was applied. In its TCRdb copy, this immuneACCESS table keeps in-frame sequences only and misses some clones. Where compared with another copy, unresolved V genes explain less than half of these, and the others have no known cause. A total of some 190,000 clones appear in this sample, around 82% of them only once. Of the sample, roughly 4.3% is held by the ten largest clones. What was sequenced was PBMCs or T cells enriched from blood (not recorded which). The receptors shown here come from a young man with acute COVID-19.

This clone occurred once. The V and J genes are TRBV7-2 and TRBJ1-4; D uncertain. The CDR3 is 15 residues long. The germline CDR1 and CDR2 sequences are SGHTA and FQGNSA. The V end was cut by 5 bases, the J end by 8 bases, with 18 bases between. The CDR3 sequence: CASSPGPALREKLFF. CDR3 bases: TGTGCCAGCAGCCCCGGTCCGGCGCTCAGGGAAAAACTGTTTTTT.

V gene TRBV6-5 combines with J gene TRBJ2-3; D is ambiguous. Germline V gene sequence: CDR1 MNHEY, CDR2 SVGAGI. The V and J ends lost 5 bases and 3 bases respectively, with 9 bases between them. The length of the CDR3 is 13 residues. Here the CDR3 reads CASSPTLTDTQYF. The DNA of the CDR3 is TGTGCCAGCAGTCCCACGCTAACAGATACGCAGTATTTT.

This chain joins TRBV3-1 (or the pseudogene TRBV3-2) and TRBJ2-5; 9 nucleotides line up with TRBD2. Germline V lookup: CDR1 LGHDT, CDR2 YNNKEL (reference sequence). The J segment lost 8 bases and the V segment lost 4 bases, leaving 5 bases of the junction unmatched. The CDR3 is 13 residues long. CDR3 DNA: TGTGCCAGCAGCCCGGGACTAGCCGAAACCCAGTACTTC. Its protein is CASSPGLAETQYF.

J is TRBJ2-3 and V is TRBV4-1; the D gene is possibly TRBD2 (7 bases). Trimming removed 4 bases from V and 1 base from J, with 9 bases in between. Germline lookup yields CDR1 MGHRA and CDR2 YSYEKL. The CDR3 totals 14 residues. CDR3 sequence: CASSRGGRTDTQYF. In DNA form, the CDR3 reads TGCGCCAGCAGCCGGGGGGGCCGCACAGATACGCAGTATTTT.

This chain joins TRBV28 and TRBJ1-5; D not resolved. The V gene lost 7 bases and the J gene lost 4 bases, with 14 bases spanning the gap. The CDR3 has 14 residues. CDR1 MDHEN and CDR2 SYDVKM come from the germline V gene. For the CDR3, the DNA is TGTGCCAGCAACGGACTGACGTCTAATCAGCCCCAGCATTTT. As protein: CASNGLTSNQPQHF.

The CDR3 region is CASSLRRGTEAFF. The CDR3, as DNA: TGTGCCAGCAGCTTGCGCAGGGGCACTGAAGCTTTCTTT. J is TRBJ1-1 and V is TRBV5-5; TRBD1 is a possible D gene (6 bases). The CDR3 sequence is 13 residues long. The V and J ends lost 1 base and 4 bases respectively, with 8 bases between them. Germline V gene lookup returns CDR1 SGHKS and CDR2 YYEKEE (reference sequence).

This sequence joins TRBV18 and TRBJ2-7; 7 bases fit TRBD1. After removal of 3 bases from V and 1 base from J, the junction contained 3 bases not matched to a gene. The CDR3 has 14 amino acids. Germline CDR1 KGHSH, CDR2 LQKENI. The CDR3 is CASSPGTDSYEQYF. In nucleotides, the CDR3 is TGTGCCAGCTCACCCGGGACAGATTCCTACGAGCAGTACTTC.

The CDR3 bases are TGCGCCAGCAGCTTGGAGGGGGACGGGTACTATGGCTACACCTTC. Translated, it gives CASSLEGDGYYGYTF. The rearrangement joins TRBV5-1 to TRBJ1-2; D is possibly TRBD1 (6 bases). This CDR3 spans 15 amino acids. Trimming left V 0 bases short and J 3 bases short, with 12 bases between. The germline V gene encodes CDR1 SGHRS and CDR2 YFSETQ.

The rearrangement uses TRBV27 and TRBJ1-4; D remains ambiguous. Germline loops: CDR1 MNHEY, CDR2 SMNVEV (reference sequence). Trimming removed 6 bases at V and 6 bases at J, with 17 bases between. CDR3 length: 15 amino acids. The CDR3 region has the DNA TGTGCCAGCAGGACTAACAATGGCGGGTATGAAAAACTGTTTTTT. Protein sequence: CASRTNNGGYEKLFF.

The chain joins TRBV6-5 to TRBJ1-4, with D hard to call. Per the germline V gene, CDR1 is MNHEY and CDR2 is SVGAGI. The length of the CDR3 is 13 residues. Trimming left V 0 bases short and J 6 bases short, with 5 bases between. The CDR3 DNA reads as TGTGCCAGCAGTTACTCGATAGATGAAAAACTGTTTTTT. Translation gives CASSYSIDEKLFF.

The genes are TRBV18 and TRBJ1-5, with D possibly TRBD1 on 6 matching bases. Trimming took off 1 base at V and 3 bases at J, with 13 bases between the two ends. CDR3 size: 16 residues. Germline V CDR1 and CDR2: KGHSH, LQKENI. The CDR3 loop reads CASSPRTETYNQPQHF. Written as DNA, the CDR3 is TGTGCCAGCTCACCACGGACAGAGACCTACAATCAGCCCCAGCATTTT.

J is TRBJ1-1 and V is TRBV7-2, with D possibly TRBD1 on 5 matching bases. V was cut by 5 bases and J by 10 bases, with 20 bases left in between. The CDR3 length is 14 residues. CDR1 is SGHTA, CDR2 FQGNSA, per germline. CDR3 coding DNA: TGTGCCAGCAGCCCAAGGGGACTCTCCGGTGGAGCTTTCTTT. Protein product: CASSPRGLSGGAFF.

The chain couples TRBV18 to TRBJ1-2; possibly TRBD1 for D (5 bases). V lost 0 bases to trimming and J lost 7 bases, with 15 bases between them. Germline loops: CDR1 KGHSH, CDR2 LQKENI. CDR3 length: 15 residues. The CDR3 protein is CASSPPVRGSGGYTF. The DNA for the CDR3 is TGTGCCAGCTCACCACCGGTTCGGGGGTCTGGTGGCTACACCTTC.

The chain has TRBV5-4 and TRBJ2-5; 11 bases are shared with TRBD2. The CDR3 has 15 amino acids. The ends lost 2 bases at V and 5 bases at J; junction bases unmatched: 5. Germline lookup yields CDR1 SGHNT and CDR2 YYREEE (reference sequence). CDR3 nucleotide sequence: TGTGCCAGCAGCTTTAGCGGGGGGGGAGTGGAGACCCAGTACTTC. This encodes CASSFSGGGVETQYF.

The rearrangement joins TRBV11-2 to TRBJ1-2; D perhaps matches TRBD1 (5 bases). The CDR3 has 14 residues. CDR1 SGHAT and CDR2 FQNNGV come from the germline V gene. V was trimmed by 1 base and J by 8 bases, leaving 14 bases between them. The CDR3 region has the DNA TGTGCCAGCAGCTTAGGCGGGGCCGGGAGGGGCTACACCTTC. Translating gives CASSLGGAGRGYTF.

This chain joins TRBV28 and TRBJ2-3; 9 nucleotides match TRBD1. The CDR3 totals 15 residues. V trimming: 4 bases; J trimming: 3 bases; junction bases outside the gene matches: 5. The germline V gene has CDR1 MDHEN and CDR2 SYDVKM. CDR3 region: CASSYGTGWTDTQYF. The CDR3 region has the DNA TGTGCCAGCAGTTACGGGACAGGGTGGACAGATACGCAGTATTTT.

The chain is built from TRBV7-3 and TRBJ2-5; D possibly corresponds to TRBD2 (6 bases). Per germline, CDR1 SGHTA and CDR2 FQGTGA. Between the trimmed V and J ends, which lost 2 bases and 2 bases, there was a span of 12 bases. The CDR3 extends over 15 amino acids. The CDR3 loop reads CASSLGGAIQETQYF. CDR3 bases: TGTGCCAGCAGCTTAGGAGGGGCGATTCAAGAGACCCAGTACTTC.

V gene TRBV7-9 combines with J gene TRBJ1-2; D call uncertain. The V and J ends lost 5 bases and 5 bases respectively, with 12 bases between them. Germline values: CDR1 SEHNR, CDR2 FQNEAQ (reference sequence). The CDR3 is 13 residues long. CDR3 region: CASSPSTAYGYTF. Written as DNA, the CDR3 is TGTGCCAGCAGCCCCTCGACTGCGTATGGCTACACCTTC.

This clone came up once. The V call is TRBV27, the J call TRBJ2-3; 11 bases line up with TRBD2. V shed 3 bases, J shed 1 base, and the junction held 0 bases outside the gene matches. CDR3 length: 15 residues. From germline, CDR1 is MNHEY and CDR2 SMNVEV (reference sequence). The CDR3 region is CASSFSGGGTDTQYF. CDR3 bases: TGTGCCAGCAGTTTTAGCGGGGGGGGCACAGATACGCAGTATTTT.

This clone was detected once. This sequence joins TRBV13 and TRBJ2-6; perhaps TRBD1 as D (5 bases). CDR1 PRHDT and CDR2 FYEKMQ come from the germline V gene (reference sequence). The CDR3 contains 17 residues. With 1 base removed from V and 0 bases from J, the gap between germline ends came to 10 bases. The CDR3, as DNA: TGTGCCAGCAGCTTAGCAACAGGTCGCTCTGGGGCCAACGTCCTGACTTTC. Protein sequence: CASSLATGRSGANVLTF.

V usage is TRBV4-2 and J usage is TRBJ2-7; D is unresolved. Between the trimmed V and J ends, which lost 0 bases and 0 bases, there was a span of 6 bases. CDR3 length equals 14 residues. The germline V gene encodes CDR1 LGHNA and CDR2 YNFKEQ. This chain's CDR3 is CASSQEAHSYEQYF. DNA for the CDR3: TGTGCCAGCAGCCAAGAAGCCCACTCCTACGAGCAGTACTTC.

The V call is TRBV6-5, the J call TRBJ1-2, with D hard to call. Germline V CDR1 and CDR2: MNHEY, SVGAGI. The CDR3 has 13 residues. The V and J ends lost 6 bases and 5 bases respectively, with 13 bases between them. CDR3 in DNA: TGTGCCAGCAGAGATGGGCAGAATTATGGCTACACCTTC. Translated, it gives CASRDGQNYGYTF.